The rows below give T cell receptor beta chains drawn from one sample of a study of blood T cell repertoires in COVID-19. Sequenced by immunoSEQ multiplex PCR; TCRdb stores in-frame clones only, minus some. This sample carries 80,000 or so clones, approximately 86% of them seen once, and the ten largest clones take more than 1.5%. Specimen: peripheral blood. The origin of the receptors is an older woman with acute or convalescent COVID-19. CDR3s include the opening cysteine and the closing phenylalanine or tryptophan. Fields, in order: V gene, D gene, J gene, clone size, CDR3 protein, CDR3 DNA. A D gene is named only where the DNA matches it firmly. Size is omitted from some rows. Given values are once, few, many or a class for expanded clones.

v_call: TRBV29-1; d_call: -; j_call: TRBJ1-1; clone_size: -; cdr3_aa: CSVDLQENTEAFF; cdr3_nt: TGCAGCGTTGATTTACAGGAGAACACTGAAGCTTTCTTT
v_call: TRBV11-3; d_call: -; j_call: TRBJ2-1; clone_size: -; cdr3_aa: CASSLMGANEQFF; cdr3_nt: TGTGCCAGCAGCTTAATGGGGGCCAATGAGCAGTTCTTC
v_call: TRBV5-6; d_call: -; j_call: TRBJ2-1; clone_size: -; cdr3_aa: CASSWSGYSSYNEQFF; cdr3_nt: TGTGCCAGCAGCTGGTCGGGATACAGCTCCTACAATGAGCAGTTCTTC
v_call: TRBV27; d_call: -; j_call: TRBJ1-1; clone_size: -; cdr3_aa: CASSLSSVGYYIHTEAFF; cdr3_nt: TGTGCCAGCAGTTTATCGTCGGTTGGGTACTACATCCACACTGAAGCTTTCTTT
v_call: TRBV5-3; d_call: TRBD2; j_call: TRBJ2-1; clone_size: -; cdr3_aa: CARSTALAGGPDVEQFF; cdr3_nt: TGTGCCAGAAGCACAGCACTAGCGGGGGGGCCGGATGTTGAGCAGTTCTTC
v_call: TRBV4-3; d_call: -; j_call: TRBJ2-7; clone_size: -; cdr3_aa: CASSQSRLISGEQYF; cdr3_nt: TGCGCCAGCAGCCAATCACGACTAATCTCGGGCGAGCAGTACTTC
v_call: TRBV18; d_call: -; j_call: TRBJ2-7; clone_size: -; cdr3_aa: CASSPPSSYEQYF; cdr3_nt: TGTGCCAGCTCACCGCCTAGCTCCTACGAGCAGTACTTC
v_call: TRBV28; d_call: -; j_call: TRBJ2-7; clone_size: -; cdr3_aa: CASSSVLQGFYEQYF; cdr3_nt: TGTGCCAGCAGTTCTGTGCTGCAGGGATTCTACGAGCAGTACTTC
v_call: TRBV7-2; d_call: TRBD1; j_call: TRBJ1-2; clone_size: -; cdr3_aa: CASSPGQGRGYTF; cdr3_nt: TGTGCCAGCAGCCCGGGACAGGGTCGGGGCTACACCTTC
v_call: TRBV11-3; d_call: TRBD2; j_call: TRBJ2-1; clone_size: -; cdr3_aa: CASSLVAGDNEQFF; cdr3_nt: TGTGCCAGCAGCTTAGTAGCGGGGGACAATGAGCAGTTCTTC
v_call: TRBV29-1; d_call: -; j_call: TRBJ2-7; clone_size: -; cdr3_aa: CSVEDPQGSYEQYF; cdr3_nt: TGCAGCGTTGAAGATCCTCAGGGGAGCTACGAGCAGTACTTC
v_call: TRBV14; d_call: TRBD2; j_call: TRBJ2-1; clone_size: -; cdr3_aa: CASSQTPGLAGGGNEQFF; cdr3_nt: TGTGCCAGCAGCCAAACACCGGGACTAGCGGGAGGCGGGAATGAGCAGTTCTTC
v_call: TRBV5-4; d_call: -; j_call: TRBJ2-1; clone_size: -; cdr3_aa: CASSSQGAQYNEQFF; cdr3_nt: TGTGCCAGCAGCTCCCAAGGGGCCCAGTACAATGAGCAGTTCTTC
v_call: TRBV4-3; d_call: TRBD1; j_call: TRBJ1-2; clone_size: -; cdr3_aa: CASSRQGGTGSPYGYTF; cdr3_nt: TGCGCCAGCAGCCGTCAAGGTGGGACAGGGAGTCCCTATGGCTACACCTTC
v_call: TRBV2; d_call: -; j_call: TRBJ2-2; clone_size: -; cdr3_aa: CASSVGPGAGELFF; cdr3_nt: TGTGCCAGCAGTGTAGGCCCCGGGGCCGGGGAGCTGTTTTTT
v_call: TRBV12-5; d_call: TRBD2; j_call: TRBJ2-5; clone_size: -; cdr3_aa: CASGLVLGTSGETQYF; cdr3_nt: TGTGCTAGTGGTTTGGTACTGGGGACTAGCGGAGAGACCCAGTACTTC
v_call: TRBV7-8; d_call: TRBD2; j_call: TRBJ2-7; clone_size: -; cdr3_aa: CASKLLAGSYEQYF; cdr3_nt: TGTGCCAGCAAACTTCTAGCGGGTTCCTACGAGCAGTACTTC
v_call: TRBV6-1; d_call: TRBD1; j_call: TRBJ2-7; clone_size: -; cdr3_aa: CASSEAAGGPYEQYF; cdr3_nt: TGTGCCAGCAGTGAAGCTGCAGGGGGACCCTACGAGCAGTACTTC
v_call: TRBV6-2/TRBV6-3; d_call: TRBD1; j_call: TRBJ1-6; clone_size: -; cdr3_aa: CASSHARGRRVHSPLHF; cdr3_nt: TGTGCCAGCAGCCATGCCAGGGGGCGCCGGGTTCATTCACCCCTCCACTTT
v_call: TRBV28; d_call: TRBD1; j_call: TRBJ1-2; clone_size: -; cdr3_aa: CASSPGQANYGYTF; cdr3_nt: TGTGCCAGCAGCCCAGGACAGGCTAACTATGGCTACACCTTC
v_call: TRBV5-6; d_call: TRBD1; j_call: TRBJ2-1; clone_size: -; cdr3_aa: CASSLSGGQGKQFF; cdr3_nt: TGTGCCAGCAGCTTGTCCGGGGGACAGGGGAAGCAGTTCTTC
v_call: TRBV5-6; d_call: -; j_call: TRBJ1-1; clone_size: once; cdr3_aa: CASSSQGEAFF; cdr3_nt: TGTGCCAGCAGCTCGCAGGGAGAAGCTTTCTTT
v_call: TRBV9; d_call: TRBD1; j_call: TRBJ1-1; clone_size: -; cdr3_aa: CASSVDHRGAEAFF; cdr3_nt: TGTGCCAGCAGCGTAGATCACAGGGGGGCTGAAGCTTTCTTT
v_call: TRBV2; d_call: -; j_call: TRBJ1-1; clone_size: many; cdr3_aa: CASNPVYTEAFF; cdr3_nt: TGTGCCAGCAATCCCGTCTACACTGAAGCTTTCTTT
v_call: TRBV29-1; d_call: -; j_call: TRBJ1-1; clone_size: -; cdr3_aa: CSVRSMMNTEAFF; cdr3_nt: TGCAGCGTACGCAGTATGATGAACACTGAAGCTTTCTTT
v_call: TRBV19; d_call: TRBD1; j_call: TRBJ2-7; clone_size: -; cdr3_aa: CASRESGTASYEQYF; cdr3_nt: TGTGCCAGTAGGGAATCCGGGACAGCGTCCTACGAGCAGTACTTC
v_call: TRBV2; d_call: TRBD1; j_call: TRBJ1-2; clone_size: -; cdr3_aa: CAKTSGTASANYGYTF; cdr3_nt: TGTGCCAAAACCTCCGGGACAGCCTCAGCTAACTATGGCTACACCTTC
v_call: TRBV30; d_call: TRBD2; j_call: TRBJ2-1; clone_size: once; cdr3_aa: CAWRVAGGRFGEQFF; cdr3_nt: TGTGCCTGGAGAGTAGCGGGGGGGCGCTTCGGTGAGCAGTTCTTC
v_call: TRBV14; d_call: -; j_call: TRBJ1-2; clone_size: few; cdr3_aa: CASSQVGVGDYGYTF; cdr3_nt: TGTGCCAGCAGCCAAGTTGGGGTAGGGGACTATGGCTACACCTTC
v_call: TRBV28; d_call: TRBD2; j_call: TRBJ2-7; clone_size: -; cdr3_aa: CATLAGGNEQYF; cdr3_nt: TGTGCCACACTAGCGGGGGGGAACGAGCAGTACTTC
v_call: TRBV2; d_call: TRBD1; j_call: TRBJ2-1; clone_size: once; cdr3_aa: CASRGQFPYNEQFF; cdr3_nt: TGTGCCAGCAGGGGACAGTTCCCTTACAATGAGCAGTTCTTC
v_call: TRBV20-1; d_call: TRBD1; j_call: TRBJ2-7; clone_size: -; cdr3_aa: CSASGPGQGSYEQYF; cdr3_nt: TGCAGTGCTAGTGGGCCGGGACAGGGGTCCTACGAGCAGTACTTC
v_call: TRBV5-1; d_call: -; j_call: TRBJ2-7; clone_size: -; cdr3_aa: CASSSGNIGGSYEQYF; cdr3_nt: TGCGCCAGCAGCTCGGGTAATATCGGGGGATCCTACGAGCAGTACTTC
v_call: TRBV7-2; d_call: TRBD1; j_call: TRBJ2-7; clone_size: -; cdr3_aa: CASSWTPGQAYEQYF; cdr3_nt: TGTGCCAGCAGTTGGACCCCGGGACAGGCCTACGAGCAGTACTTC
v_call: TRBV9; d_call: -; j_call: TRBJ2-2; clone_size: -; cdr3_aa: CASSVADFYTGELFF; cdr3_nt: TGTGCCAGCAGCGTAGCGGACTTTTACACCGGGGAGCTGTTTTTT
v_call: TRBV28; d_call: TRBD1; j_call: TRBJ2-3; clone_size: -; cdr3_aa: CASSLRQGAGTDTQYF; cdr3_nt: TGTGCCAGCAGCCTAAGACAGGGGGCCGGCACAGATACGCAGTATTTT
v_call: TRBV28; d_call: -; j_call: TRBJ2-7; clone_size: -; cdr3_aa: CASSFLEESYEQYF; cdr3_nt: TGTGCCAGCAGTTTTCTGGAGGAGTCCTACGAGCAGTACTTC
v_call: TRBV30; d_call: -; j_call: TRBJ1-2; clone_size: -; cdr3_aa: CAWSRQGDLNYGYTF; cdr3_nt: TGTGCCTGGAGTCGACAAGGGGATTTGAACTATGGCTACACCTTC
v_call: TRBV27; d_call: -; j_call: TRBJ2-3; clone_size: -; cdr3_aa: CASSFSGTIAQYF; cdr3_nt: TGTGCCAGCAGTTTTTCGGGTACTATAGCGCAGTATTTT
v_call: TRBV29-1; d_call: TRBD1; j_call: TRBJ1-1; clone_size: -; cdr3_aa: CSATGDVNTEAFF; cdr3_nt: TGCAGCGCTACAGGGGACGTGAACACTGAAGCTTTCTTT
v_call: TRBV9; d_call: TRBD1; j_call: TRBJ1-2; clone_size: -; cdr3_aa: CASSGGTGRMVDYGYTF; cdr3_nt: TGTGCCAGCAGCGGGGGGACAGGGCGGATGGTGGACTATGGCTACACCTTC
v_call: TRBV5-1; d_call: -; j_call: TRBJ2-2; clone_size: -; cdr3_aa: CASSLAFRGTGELFF; cdr3_nt: TGCGCCAGCAGCTTGGCGTTCCGAGGCACCGGGGAGCTGTTTTTT
v_call: TRBV6-5; d_call: -; j_call: TRBJ2-2; clone_size: -; cdr3_aa: CASSYSRTVGTGELFF; cdr3_nt: TGTGCCAGCAGTTACTCCCGCACGGTTGGCACCGGGGAGCTGTTTTTT
v_call: TRBV7-7; d_call: -; j_call: TRBJ2-2; clone_size: -; cdr3_aa: CASSTDRNTGELFF; cdr3_nt: TGTGCCAGCAGCACGGACAGGAACACCGGGGAGCTGTTTTTT
v_call: TRBV5-5; d_call: -; j_call: TRBJ2-1; clone_size: few; cdr3_aa: CASSLVRGTDSMEQFF; cdr3_nt: TGTGCCAGCAGCTTGGTTCGCGGGACAGATAGTATGGAGCAGTTCTTC
v_call: TRBV2; d_call: TRBD1; j_call: TRBJ1-2; clone_size: -; cdr3_aa: CASSGGQGANYGYTF; cdr3_nt: TGTGCCAGCAGTGGGGGACAGGGTGCTAACTATGGCTACACCTTC
v_call: TRBV6-6; d_call: -; j_call: TRBJ2-2; clone_size: once; cdr3_aa: CASSSGQFTGELFF; cdr3_nt: TGTGCCAGCAGCTCGGGACAATTCACCGGGGAGCTGTTTTTT
v_call: TRBV28; d_call: TRBD1; j_call: TRBJ1-5; clone_size: -; cdr3_aa: CATRDRPKGPQHF; cdr3_nt: TGTGCCACCAGGGACAGACCCAAAGGGCCCCAGCATTTT
v_call: TRBV12-3/TRBV12-4; d_call: -; j_call: TRBJ2-7; clone_size: -; cdr3_aa: CASSVLAHEQYF; cdr3_nt: TGTGCCAGCAGTGTACTAGCCCACGAGCAGTACTTC
v_call: TRBV5-1; d_call: TRBD1; j_call: TRBJ2-1; clone_size: -; cdr3_aa: CASSLAQGVSYNEQFF; cdr3_nt: TGCGCCAGCAGCTTGGCTCAGGGGGTCTCCTACAATGAGCAGTTCTTC
v_call: TRBV9; d_call: TRBD2; j_call: TRBJ2-1; clone_size: -; cdr3_aa: CASSVAGGTNEQFF; cdr3_nt: TGTGCCAGCAGCGTAGCGGGAGGGACGAATGAGCAGTTCTTC
v_call: TRBV4-2; d_call: -; j_call: TRBJ2-2; clone_size: -; cdr3_aa: CASSPGRGTGELFF; cdr3_nt: TGTGCCAGCAGCCCAGGACGCGGGACCGGGGAGCTGTTTTTT
v_call: TRBV24-1; d_call: -; j_call: TRBJ2-3; clone_size: -; cdr3_aa: CATSDLGRGGGHTDTQYF; cdr3_nt: TGTGCCACCAGTGATTTGGGGCGGGGAGGGGGACACACAGATACGCAGTATTTT
v_call: TRBV19; d_call: -; j_call: TRBJ2-7; clone_size: few; cdr3_aa: CASSIQGYEQYF; cdr3_nt: TGTGCCAGTAGCATACAGGGATACGAGCAGTACTTC